These 10 T cell receptor beta chains were sequenced from one sample in a study of blood T cell repertoires in COVID-19. Clones were sequenced by immunoSEQ multiplex PCR, and TCRdb holds only the in-frame ones, with some missing. The sample holds some 70,000 clones, 65% to 85% seen once. The sequenced sample consisted of peripheral blood. The receptors stem from a man in his 60s with COVID-19, enrolled during active disease.

The rearrangement joins TRBV7-9 to TRBJ2-5; tentatively, D is TRBD1 (7 bases). The CDR3 length is 13 residues. Per the germline V gene, CDR1 is SEHNR and CDR2 is FQNEAQ (reference sequence). The ends were cut back, 3 bases at V and 4 bases at J, with 9 bases in the middle. CDR3 nucleotide sequence: TGTGCCAGCAGCTTTCAGGGGGGAGAGACCCAGTACTTC. Translation: CASSFQGGETQYF.

J is TRBJ2-7 and V is TRBV6-6, with TRBD1 identical over 7 bases. The junction had 7 bases not matched to a gene; V was cut back by 4 bases and J by 7 bases. From germline, CDR1 is MNHNY and CDR2 SVGAGI (reference sequence). The CDR3 sequence is 13 residues long. CDR3 coding DNA: TGTGCCAGCAGTTTCGGGACAGCCCAGGAGCAGTACTTC. Amino acid sequence: CASSFGTAQEQYF.

The chain employs TRBV7-6 and TRBJ1-5; maybe TRBD1 (5 bases). The germline V and J ends were trimmed by 2 bases and 7 bases, with 15 bases remaining between them. The CDR3 sequence is 15 residues long. CDR1 and CDR2 from the germline V gene are SGHVS and FNYEAQ. CDR3 amino acids: CASSLQDSPIQPQHF. As DNA, the CDR3 is TGTGCCAGCAGCTTACAAGACAGTCCGATACAGCCCCAGCATTTT.

The chain joins TRBV6-5 to TRBJ2-5; 9 nucleotides align to TRBD1. The trim removed 4 bases at V and 4 bases at J, leaving 7 bases unmatched. Germline lookup yields CDR1 MNHEY and CDR2 SVGAGI. The CDR3 is 15 residues long. This CDR3 reads CASSWEQGAGETQYF. For the CDR3, the DNA is TGTGCCAGCAGTTGGGAACAGGGGGCGGGAGAGACCCAGTACTTC.

V gene TRBV5-4 combines with J gene TRBJ2-3, with TRBD2 matching 14 bases. The CDR3 extends over 18 amino acids. Per germline, CDR1 SGHNT and CDR2 YYREEE (reference sequence). J was trimmed by 2 bases and V by 7 bases; bases with no gene match: 12. The CDR3 bases are TGTGCCAGCCGCAAAGGTGGGACTAGCGGGGGTTACACAGATACGCAGTATTTT. Residues: CASRKGGTSGGYTDTQYF.

The chain combines TRBV23-1 with TRBJ1-4; 7 bases match TRBD1. TRBV23-1 is an ORF for which the function is uncertain. The ends lost 7 bases at V and 8 bases at J; junction bases unmatched: 10. This CDR3 is built from 14 residues. The CDR3 nucleotides read TGCGCCAGCACTCCAGGGGGATATCGCGAAAAACTGTTTTTT. Amino acids: CASTPGGYREKLFF.

The chain carries TRBV18 and TRBJ1-2; no reliable D call. V lost 3 bases and J 2 bases, leaving 7 bases between the germline ends. CDR1 KGHSH and CDR2 LQKENI come from the germline V gene. CDR3 size: 13 residues. CDR3 in amino acids: CASSPGVNYGYTF. The CDR3 coding sequence is TGTGCCAGCTCACCCGGGGTCAACTATGGCTACACCTTC.

This chain connects TRBV28 to TRBJ2-4; TRBD1 matches 10 bases. From germline, CDR1 is MDHEN and CDR2 SYDVKM. V lost 6 bases, J lost 6 bases, and 5 bases stayed unmatched. This CDR3 contains 14 residues. CDR3 residues: CASRGQGSRNIQYF. DNA of the CDR3: TGTGCCAGCAGGGGACAGGGGTCAAGAAACATTCAGTACTTC.

This rearrangement joins TRBV2 to TRBJ2-5; D not certain. The germline gives CDR1 SNHLY, CDR2 FYNNEI. The CDR3 runs 14 residues. The V gene lost 3 bases and the J gene lost 2 bases, with 10 bases spanning the gap. The DNA of the CDR3 is TGTGCCAGCAGTGAGGGCGTAGTACAAGAGACCCAGTACTTC. Protein product: CASSEGVVQETQYF.

The chain links TRBV13 to TRBJ2-1; TRBD2 matches 9 bases. The germline V gene encodes CDR1 PRHDT and CDR2 FYEKMQ (reference sequence). The CDR3 spans 16 residues. The V segment lost 5 bases and the J segment 8 bases; nucleotides outside the gene matches: 13. CDR3: CASSTSGTSLYHEQFF. The CDR3 nucleotides read TGTGCCAGCAGCACATCCGGGACTAGCTTGTACCATGAGCAGTTCTTC.